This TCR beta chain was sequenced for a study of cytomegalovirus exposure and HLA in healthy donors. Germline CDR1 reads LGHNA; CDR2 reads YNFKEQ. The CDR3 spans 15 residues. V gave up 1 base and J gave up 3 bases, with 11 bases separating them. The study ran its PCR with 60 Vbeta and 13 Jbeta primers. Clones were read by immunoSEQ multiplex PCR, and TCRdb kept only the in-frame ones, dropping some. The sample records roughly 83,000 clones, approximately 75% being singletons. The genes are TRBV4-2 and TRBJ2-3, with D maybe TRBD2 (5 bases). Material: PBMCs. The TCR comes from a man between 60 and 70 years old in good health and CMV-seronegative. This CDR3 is CASSQAVSGTDTQYF. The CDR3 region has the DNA TGTGCCAGCAGCCAAGCAGTGAGCGGAACAGATACGCAGTATTTT.